The 9 T cell receptor beta chains presented below share a single source sample, sequenced in a study of cytomegalovirus exposure and HLA in healthy donors. A multiplex PCR was run with 60 Vbeta primers and 13 Jbeta primers. Some clones are missing from TCRdb's copy, which holds only in-frame ones; the method was immunoSEQ multiplex PCR. In the table there are about 98,000 clones, under 75% of which are singletons. The specimen sequenced was PBMCs. The receptors here all came from a man in his forties or fifties in good health and CMV-seronegative.

The chain carries TRBV9 and TRBJ2-1; TRBD2 agrees at 8 bases. The CDR3 has 16 amino acids. Unmatched junction bases numbered 5, after V lost 0 bases and J lost 3 bases. Germline V lookup: CDR1 SGDLS, CDR2 YYNGEE. The chain's CDR3 is CASSVAVLAGYNEQFF. The CDR3 bases are TGTGCCAGCAGCGTAGCAGTGCTAGCGGGCTACAATGAGCAGTTCTTC.

This clone came up a few times. The chain uses TRBV15 and TRBJ2-7; D possibly corresponds to TRBD1 (5 bases). CDR1 is LNHNV, CDR2 YYDKDF, per germline (reference sequence). The V and J ends lost 1 base and 3 bases respectively, with 10 bases between them. The CDR3 runs 14 residues. CDR3 sequence (DNA): TGTGCCACCAGCAGAGTGCAGGGATACTACGAGCAGTACTTC. Its translation is CATSRVQGYYEQYF.

The chain carries TRBV5-1 and TRBJ2-5, with a tentative D call TRBD2 (6 bases). The CDR3 has 13 amino acids. Deletions cut 4 bases from V and 5 bases from J, with 12 bases between. Germline assignment: CDR1 SGHRS and CDR2 YFSETQ. CDR3 nucleotides: TGCGCCAGCAGCCCGGGGACTTGGGAGACCCAGTACTTC. Amino acids: CASSPGTWETQYF. Supplemented by reference TRBV5-1 and TRBJ2-5, the full variable domain reads KAGVTQTPRYLIKTRGQQVTLSCSPISGHRSVSWYQQTPGQGLQFLFEYFSETQRNKGNFPGRFSGRQFSNSRSEMNVSTLELGDSALYLCASSPGTWETQYFGPGTRLLVL.

This clone appeared once. This chain links TRBV7-9 with TRBJ1-1; perhaps TRBD1 as D (5 bases). Trimming left V 4 bases short and J 6 bases short, with 18 bases between. This CDR3 comprises 15 residues. The germline V gene encodes CDR1 SEHNR and CDR2 FQNEAQ (reference sequence). This chain's CDR3 is CASSSNHGGVAEAFF. The CDR3 coding sequence is TGTGCCAGCAGCTCCAACCATGGGGGGGTCGCTGAAGCTTTCTTT.

The V call is TRBV5-1, the J call TRBJ2-1; the match to TRBD2 covers 8 bases. The germline CDR1 and CDR2 sequences are SGHRS and YFSETQ. Unmatched junction bases numbered 9, after V lost 2 bases and J lost 5 bases. CDR3 size: 16 residues. CDR3 amino acids: CASSFLVAGTHNEQFF. The DNA of the CDR3 is TGCGCCAGCAGCTTTCTAGTAGCGGGGACCCACAATGAGCAGTTCTTC.

The chain recombines TRBV7-2 with TRBJ1-5, with unresolved D. CDR1 and CDR2 from the germline V gene are SGHTA and FQGNSA. The length of the CDR3 is 15 residues. Trimming stripped 2 bases from V and 5 bases from J, with 13 bases between. In nucleotides, the CDR3 is TGTGCCAGCAGCTTATACGGAGGGCAGGATCAGCCCCAGCATTTT. Encoded protein: CASSLYGGQDQPQHF.

This chain uses TRBV28 with TRBJ1-6; D is unclear. CDR3 length equals 17 residues. Looked up from germline, CDR1 is MDHEN and CDR2 is SYDVKM. V lost 1 base, J lost 5 bases, and 15 bases lay in between. CDR3 coding DNA: TGTGCCAGCAGTTTATTGGGCGCCTTGGGCCATAATTCACCCCTCCACTTT. It specifies CASSLLGALGHNSPLHF.

The V and J genes are TRBV25-1 and TRBJ2-5; a weak D match, TRBD2 (6 bases). This CDR3 has 14 amino acids. Trimming took 7 bases from V and 7 from J, leaving 19 bases between them. Germline V gene data show CDR1 as MGHDK and CDR2 as SYGVNS. The CDR3 nucleotides are TGTGCCAGCATTGAGACTAGTGGTTTTGGGACCCAGTACTTC. Its translation is CASIETSGFGTQYF. Complete variable domain (other parts from reference TRBV25-1 and TRBJ2-5): EADIYQTPRYLVIGTGKKITLECSQTMGHDKMYWYQQDPGMELHLIHYSYGVNSTEKGDLSSESTVSRIRTEHFPLTLESARPSHTSQYLCASIETSGFGTQYFGPGTRLLVL.

This clone showed up just once. V usage is TRBV19 and J usage is TRBJ2-2; D gene unclear. The CDR3 covers 15 residues. In germline, CDR1 is LNHDA, CDR2 SQIVND (reference sequence). V was cut by 1 base and J by 2 bases, with 8 bases left in between. Here the CDR3 DNA reads TGTGCCAGTAGTATAGCCCTAGTCAACACCGGGGAGCTGTTTTTT. Translating it yields CASSIALVNTGELFF.